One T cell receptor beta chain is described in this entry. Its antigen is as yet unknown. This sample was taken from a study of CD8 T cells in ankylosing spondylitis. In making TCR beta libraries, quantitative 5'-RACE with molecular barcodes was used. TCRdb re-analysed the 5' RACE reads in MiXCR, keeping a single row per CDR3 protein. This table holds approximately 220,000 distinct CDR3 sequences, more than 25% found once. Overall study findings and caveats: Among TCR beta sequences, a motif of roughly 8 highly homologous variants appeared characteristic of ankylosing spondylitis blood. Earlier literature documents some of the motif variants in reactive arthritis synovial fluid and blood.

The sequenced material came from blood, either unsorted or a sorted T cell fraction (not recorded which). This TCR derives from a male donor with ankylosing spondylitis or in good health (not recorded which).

The CDR3 region is CSLPNSYEQYF. Here the CDR3 DNA reads TGCAGCCTACCCAACTCCTACGAGCAGTACTTC. This rearrangement joins TRBV20-1 to TRBJ2-7, with no clear D. Germline values: CDR1 DFQATT, CDR2 SNEGSKA (reference sequence). This CDR3 has 11 residues.